This T cell receptor beta chain was observed in a study of T-cell reconstitution after alpha-beta-depleted transplantation in children. Study outcomes and limitations: It was newly produced T cells that mostly accounted for T-cell counts and diversity one year after transplant. At around two months after transplant, the alpha-beta T cells were reportedly derived from several hundred expanded clones that came from non-depleted graft cells. At day 60, the high TCRbeta diversity found in some patients originated from recipient T cells and thymic progenitors that had survived.

In regard to this clonotype: As yet, its antigen is unknown. A clone one base away is much larger, so this may be a read error.

The CDR3 consists of 15 residues. Germline values: CDR1 SEHNR, CDR2 FQNEAQ (reference sequence). Unique molecular identifiers were used in preparing the TCRbeta library. TCRdb passed the PCR reads through MiXCR, listing each CDR3 protein once. Altogether 490,000 or so distinct CDR3 sequences are present, about 10% being singletons, with the ten largest covering 2% to 2.5%. Sequencing was performed on PBMCs, taken before TCRalphabeta/CD19-depleted stem cell transplant. This TCR was recovered from a child aged 2-9 years with inherited bone marrow failure, due to receive a stem cell transplant. The chain employs TRBV7-9 and TRBJ2-7; TRBD1 agrees at 10 bases. The CDR3 is CASSSDRGGPYDQYF. The CDR3 DNA sequence: TGTGCCAGCAGTTCGGACAGGGGGGGTCCCTACGACCAGTACTTC.